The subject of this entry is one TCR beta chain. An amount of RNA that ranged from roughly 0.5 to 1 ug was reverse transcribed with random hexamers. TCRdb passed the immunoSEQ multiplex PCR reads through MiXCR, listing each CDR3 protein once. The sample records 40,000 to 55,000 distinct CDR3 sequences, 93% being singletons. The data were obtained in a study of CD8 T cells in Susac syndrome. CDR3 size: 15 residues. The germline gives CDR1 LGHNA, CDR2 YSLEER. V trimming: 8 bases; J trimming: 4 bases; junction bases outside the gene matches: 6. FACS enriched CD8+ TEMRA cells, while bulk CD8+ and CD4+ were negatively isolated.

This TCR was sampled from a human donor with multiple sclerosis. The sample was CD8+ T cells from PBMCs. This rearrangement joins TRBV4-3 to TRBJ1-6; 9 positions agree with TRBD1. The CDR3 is CASAPGTGYNSPLHF. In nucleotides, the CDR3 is TGCGCCAGCGCCCCCGGGACAGGGTATAATTCACCCCTCCACTTT.